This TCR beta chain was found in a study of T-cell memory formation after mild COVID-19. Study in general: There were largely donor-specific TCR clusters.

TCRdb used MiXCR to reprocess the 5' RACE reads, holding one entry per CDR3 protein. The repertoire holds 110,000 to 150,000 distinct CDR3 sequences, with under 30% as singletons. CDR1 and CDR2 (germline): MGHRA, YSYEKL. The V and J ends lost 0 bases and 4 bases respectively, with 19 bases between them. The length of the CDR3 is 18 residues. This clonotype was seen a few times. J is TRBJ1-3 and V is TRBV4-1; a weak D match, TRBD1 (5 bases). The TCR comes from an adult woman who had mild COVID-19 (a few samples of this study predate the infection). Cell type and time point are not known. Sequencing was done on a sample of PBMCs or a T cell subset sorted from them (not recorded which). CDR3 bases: TGCGCCAGCAGCCAAGATCAGGCGGGGGTCTTGCTCGGAAACACCATATATTTT. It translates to CASSQDQAGVLLGNTIYF.